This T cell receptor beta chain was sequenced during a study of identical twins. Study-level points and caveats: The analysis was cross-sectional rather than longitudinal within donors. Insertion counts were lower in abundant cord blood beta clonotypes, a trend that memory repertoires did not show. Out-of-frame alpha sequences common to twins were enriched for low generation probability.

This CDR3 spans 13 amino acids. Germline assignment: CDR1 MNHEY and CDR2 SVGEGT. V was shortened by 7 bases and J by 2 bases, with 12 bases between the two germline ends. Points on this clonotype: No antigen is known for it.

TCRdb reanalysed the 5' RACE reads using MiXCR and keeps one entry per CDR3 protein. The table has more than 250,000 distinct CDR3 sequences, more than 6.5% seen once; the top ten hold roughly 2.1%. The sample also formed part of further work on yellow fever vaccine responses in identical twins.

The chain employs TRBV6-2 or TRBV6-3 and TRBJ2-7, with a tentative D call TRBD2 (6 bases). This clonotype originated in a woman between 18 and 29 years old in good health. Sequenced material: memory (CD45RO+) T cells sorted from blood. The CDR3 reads CASTRGEAYEQYV. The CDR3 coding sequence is TGTGCCAGCACCCGTGGGGAGGCCTACGAGCAGTACGTC.